This T cell receptor beta chain was found in a study of blood T cell repertoires in COVID-19. Study details: The cDNA or gDNA used as material had been derived from T cells, B-cell-depleted T cells, or PBMCs.

V shed 4 bases and J 3 bases; nucleotides not matched to a gene: 15. The CDR3 has 18 amino acids. Germline V CDR1 and CDR2: GTSNPN, SVGIG (reference sequence). The assay was immunoSEQ multiplex PCR, and TCRdb's table has in-frame clones only and misses some. The sample lists about 210,000 clones, 81% occurring once. The rearrangement uses TRBV30 and TRBJ1-4, with 9 bases aligning to TRBD1. The origin of this receptor is a woman in her forties or fifties with acute COVID-19. What was sequenced was PBMCs or T cells enriched from blood (not recorded which). In DNA form, the CDR3 reads TGTGCCTGGACGATAATGGGGATAAGGACAGGGGCTAATGAAAAACTGTTTTTT. Translated: CAWTIMGIRTGANEKLFF.